Listed below are T cell receptor beta chains from one sample, sequenced in a study of Ad26.COV2.S vaccination and SARS-CoV-2 variants. The assay was immunoSEQ multiplex PCR, and TCRdb's table has in-frame clones only and misses some. This repertoire shows 300,000 to 350,000 clones, almost 90% found once; its top ten account for over 5%. Sequencing used peripheral blood, obtained in a trial of Ad26.COV2.S vaccine versus placebo. The receptor set was obtained from a person between 18 and 65 years old who received the Ad26.COV2.S COVID-19 vaccine or a placebo. Each CDR3 is given with its conserved first and last residue. Each record gives: J gene, clone size, V gene, D gene, CDR3 DNA, CDR3 protein. A D gene is named only where the DNA matches it firmly. Not all rows give a size; the values are once, few, many and, for expanded clones, a class.

J: TRBJ2-1; size: NA; V: TRBV7-3; D: TRBD2; DNA: TGTGCCAGCAGCCCGAGCGGGAGCTCCTACAATGAGCAGTTCTTC; CDR3: CASSPSGSSYNEQFF
J: TRBJ2-5; size: once; V: TRBV4-3; D: NA; DNA: TGCGCCAGCAGCCAAGGTGCGGGACCCGGGTACCAAGAGACCCAGTACTTC; CDR3: CASSQGAGPGYQETQYF
J: TRBJ1-5; size: NA; V: TRBV5-1; D: NA; DNA: TGCGCCAGCAGCTGGGAGCTAGGGGATTCTAGCAATCAGCCCCAGCATTTT; CDR3: CASSWELGDSSNQPQHF
J: TRBJ2-1; size: NA; V: TRBV5-8; D: TRBD1; DNA: TGTGCCAGCAGCATGGGACAGGGGGCGTACAATGAGCAGTTCTTC; CDR3: CASSMGQGAYNEQFF
J: TRBJ1-4; size: NA; V: TRBV18; D: NA; DNA: TGTGCCAGCTCCCCGAATTTAGACAGTAATGAAAAACTGTTTTTT; CDR3: CASSPNLDSNEKLFF
J: TRBJ2-1; size: once; V: TRBV4-3; D: NA; DNA: TGCGCCAGCAGCCAAGACGTGGGAACCTACAATGAGCAGTTCTTC; CDR3: CASSQDVGTYNEQFF
J: TRBJ2-4; size: NA; V: TRBV5-6; D: NA; DNA: TGTGCCAGCAGCCGAAACAGGGCCATCCAAAACATTCAGTACTTC; CDR3: CASSRNRAIQNIQYF
J: TRBJ2-1; size: NA; V: TRBV11-2; D: NA; DNA: TGTGCCAGCAGCTTTACCCCTACGATCTACAATGAGCAGTTCTTC; CDR3: CASSFTPTIYNEQFF
J: TRBJ1-1; size: NA; V: TRBV7-8; D: NA; DNA: TGTGCCAGCAGCCTTGGACGGAACACTGAAGCTTTCTTT; CDR3: CASSLGRNTEAFF
J: TRBJ1-5; size: NA; V: TRBV5-1; D: TRBD1; DNA: TGCGCCAGCAGCCCATGGGACAGCAGCAATCAGCCCCAGCATTTT; CDR3: CASSPWDSSNQPQHF
J: TRBJ2-1; size: NA; V: TRBV4-1; D: NA; DNA: TGCGCCAGCAGCCAAGGTAGCAGGTACTACAATGAGCAGTTCTTC; CDR3: CASSQGSRYYNEQFF
J: TRBJ2-1; size: NA; V: TRBV11-1; D: NA; DNA: TGTGCCAGCAGCTCGTCCGGAGTCTACAATGAGCAGTTCTTC; CDR3: CASSSSGVYNEQFF
J: TRBJ1-1; size: NA; V: TRBV6-5; D: NA; DNA: TGTGCCAGCAGCCTATTCCAGGGACTCAAGGAGGCTTTCTTT; CDR3: CASSLFQGLKEAFF
J: TRBJ2-6; size: once; V: TRBV7-2; D: NA; DNA: TGTGCCAGCAGCCCGACCGGGTCTGGGGCCAACGTCCTGACTTTC; CDR3: CASSPTGSGANVLTF
J: TRBJ1-1; size: NA; V: TRBV4-1; D: NA; DNA: TGCGCCAGCAGCCAAGCGGATAGGAACACTGAAGCTTTCTTT; CDR3: CASSQADRNTEAFF
J: TRBJ1-3; size: NA; V: TRBV2; D: TRBD1; DNA: TGTGCCAGCAGGGAGACAGGGGCTGGAAACACCATATATTTT; CDR3: CASRETGAGNTIYF
J: TRBJ1-6; size: NA; V: TRBV27; D: NA; DNA: TGTGCCAGCAGCGAACAGGGCTACAATTCACCCCTCCACTTT; CDR3: CASSEQGYNSPLHF
J: TRBJ2-3; size: once; V: TRBV28; D: TRBD2; DNA: TGTGCCAGCAGTTCCGGGACTAGCGGGGGGGCTGCAGATACGCAGTATTTT; CDR3: CASSSGTSGGAADTQYF
J: TRBJ2-1; size: once; V: TRBV9; D: NA; DNA: TGTGCCAGCAGCCCGGAGGGGGGGGGCTCCCATGAGCAGTTCTTC; CDR3: CASSPEGGGSHEQFF
J: TRBJ1-4; size: NA; V: TRBV7-9; D: NA; DNA: TGTGCCAGCAGCTTACCCCCTTCCCCTAATGAAAAACTGTTTTTT; CDR3: CASSLPPSPNEKLFF
J: TRBJ2-1; size: NA; V: TRBV6-5; D: NA; DNA: TGTGCCAGCAGTTACCAGGGCAATGAGCAGTTCTTC; CDR3: CASSYQGNEQFF
J: TRBJ1-3; size: NA; V: TRBV25-1; D: NA; DNA: TGTGCCAGCAGTGATGGGGACCCCCTCTCTGGAAACACCATATATTTT; CDR3: CASSDGDPLSGNTIYF
J: TRBJ1-5; size: NA; V: TRBV4-1; D: NA; DNA: TGCGCCAGCAGCCAACTTCCGGGGCTTGGCAATCAGCCCCAGCATTTT; CDR3: CASSQLPGLGNQPQHF
J: TRBJ1-6; size: few; V: TRBV9; D: TRBD1; DNA: TGTGCCAGCAGCGTAGGGGACAGGGGGTATTCACCCCTCCACTTT; CDR3: CASSVGDRGYSPLHF
J: TRBJ2-1; size: once; V: TRBV2; D: NA; DNA: TGTGCCAGCAGTGCTGAGGGGAGCTCCTACAATGAGCAGTTCTTC; CDR3: CASSAEGSSYNEQFF
J: TRBJ1-1; size: NA; V: TRBV11-2; D: NA; DNA: TGTGCCAGCGGCCGATGGGAGTCGAACACTGAAGCTTTCTTT; CDR3: CASGRWESNTEAFF
J: TRBJ2-1; size: few; V: TRBV19; D: TRBD2; DNA: TGTGCCAGTAGTATAGGCCCCGGGGGGGCAAACGATGAGCAGTTCTTC; CDR3: CASSIGPGGANDEQFF
J: TRBJ1-1; size: once; V: TRBV18; D: TRBD1; DNA: TGTGCCAGCTCACCACCCTATGGGACAGGGGAGGAGAACACTGAAGCTTTCTTT; CDR3: CASSPPYGTGEENTEAFF
J: TRBJ2-1; size: NA; V: TRBV7-8; D: TRBD2; DNA: TGTGCCAGCAGCCCCGGGACTAGCGGGGTCGGGGTGCAGTTCTTC; CDR3: CASSPGTSGVGVQFF
J: TRBJ1-5; size: NA; V: TRBV7-2; D: NA; DNA: TGTGCCAGCAGCGCTACCAGAAATCAGCCCCAGCATTTT; CDR3: CASSATRNQPQHF
J: TRBJ1-5; size: NA; V: TRBV19; D: NA; DNA: TGTGCCAGTAGTCCCTCAGGGGGCAATCAGCCCCAGCATTTT; CDR3: CASSPSGGNQPQHF
J: TRBJ2-3; size: NA; V: TRBV28; D: NA; DNA: TGTGCCAGCAGTTTATTAGGGGAGTTGATTACAGATACGCAGTATTTT; CDR3: CASSLLGELITDTQYF
J: TRBJ1-1; size: NA; V: TRBV6-6; D: TRBD1; DNA: TGTGCCAGCAGTTACGGACGTCAGGGGGCCCACACTGAAGCTTTCTTT; CDR3: CASSYGRQGAHTEAFF
J: TRBJ1-5; size: NA; V: TRBV4-3; D: NA; DNA: TGCGCCAGCAGCCAGGTCTGGGGCAACAAACAGCCCCAGCATTTT; CDR3: CASSQVWGNKQPQHF
J: TRBJ1-6; size: NA; V: TRBV11-2; D: TRBD1; DNA: TGTGCCAGCAGCCCTCGGACAGGGATTAATTCACCCCTCCACTTT; CDR3: CASSPRTGINSPLHF
J: TRBJ1-5; size: NA; V: TRBV27; D: NA; DNA: TGTGCCAGCGGGTATGGCAATCAGCCCCAGCATTTT; CDR3: CASGYGNQPQHF
J: TRBJ2-1; size: NA; V: TRBV5-1; D: NA; DNA: TGCGCCAGCAGCTTGGGGGGAACAGGAGCTTACAATGAGCAGTTCTTC; CDR3: CASSLGGTGAYNEQFF
J: TRBJ2-2; size: NA; V: TRBV4-3; D: NA; DNA: TGCGCCAGCAGCCAAGATCGGTGGGTCGGGGAGCTGTTTTTT; CDR3: CASSQDRWVGELFF
J: TRBJ2-3; size: NA; V: TRBV27; D: NA; DNA: TGTGCCAGCAGTCCTATAGCGGCGAGCACAGATACGCAGTATTTT; CDR3: CASSPIAASTDTQYF
J: TRBJ1-2; size: NA; V: TRBV6-5; D: TRBD1; DNA: TGTGCCACCCGACAGGGGAATAACTATGGCTACACCTTC; CDR3: CATRQGNNYGYTF
J: TRBJ1-2; size: NA; V: TRBV9; D: NA; DNA: TGTGCCAGCAGCGTCGGGACAACCAATGGCTACACCTTC; CDR3: CASSVGTTNGYTF
J: TRBJ1-1; size: NA; V: TRBV5-5; D: NA; DNA: TGTGCCAGCAGCTTGGACGGGATGAACACTGAAGCTTTCTTT; CDR3: CASSLDGMNTEAFF
J: TRBJ1-3; size: NA; V: TRBV4-3; D: NA; DNA: TGCGCCAGCAGCCAAGAAGGGTTGGGCACAGAAAGCACCATATATTTT; CDR3: CASSQEGLGTESTIYF
J: TRBJ1-2; size: NA; V: TRBV4-1; D: NA; DNA: TGCGCCAGCAGCCAAAACGGGGCGGACTATGGCTACACCTTC; CDR3: CASSQNGADYGYTF
J: TRBJ2-5; size: NA; V: TRBV11-2; D: TRBD2; DNA: TGTGCCAGCAGCTTAGGCGGACTAGCGGGGGCGGGAGGTTTTGAGACCCAGTACTTC; CDR3: CASSLGGLAGAGGFETQYF
J: TRBJ1-5; size: NA; V: TRBV4-2; D: NA; DNA: TGTGCCAGCAGCCAAGACGAGGCCGAAAATCAGCCCCAGCATTTT; CDR3: CASSQDEAENQPQHF
J: TRBJ2-2; size: NA; V: TRBV4-1; D: NA; DNA: TGCGCCAGCAGCCAAGATGGGTACACCGGGGAGCTGTTTTTT; CDR3: CASSQDGYTGELFF
J: TRBJ2-1; size: NA; V: TRBV5-1; D: NA; DNA: TGCGCCAGCAGCTTGCCTAGACTGGACTTCGGGGATGAGCAGTTCTTC; CDR3: CASSLPRLDFGDEQFF